The subject of this entry is one T cell receptor (beta chain). What it recognizes is unknown. V was shortened by 11 bases and J by 1 base, with 14 bases between the two germline ends. Germline values: CDR1 SNHLY, CDR2 FYNNEI. This CDR3 contains 13 residues. The data originate from a study of cytomegalovirus exposure and HLA in healthy donors. Study summary: Inside one of the first data releases sat around 86 million unique TCRs taken from HLA-typed donors. Study findings and constraints: For TCR beta chains, V- and J-gene trimming was later linked to a missense DCLRE1C variant. Reportedly, a later analysis found an Asian-associated ancestry cluster had fewer N-insertions than the roughly 670-donor mean. Analysis performed later found under 20,000 TCR beta sequences associated with HLA alleles at 0.05 false discovery rate.

60 Vbeta and 13 Jbeta primers were used in PCR. Data came from immunoSEQ multiplex PCR; TCRdb stores just in-frame clones and leaves some out. The table has roughly 120,000 clones, 70% to 80% seen once; the top ten hold approximately 2%. Material: PBMCs. The source of this sequence is a young man in good health and CMV-seronegative. This chain connects TRBV2 to TRBJ1-1, with D hard to call. CDR3 loop: CAGRELPNTEAFF. The CDR3 region has the DNA TGTGCCGGGAGAGAACTACCGAACACTGAAGCTTTCTTT.